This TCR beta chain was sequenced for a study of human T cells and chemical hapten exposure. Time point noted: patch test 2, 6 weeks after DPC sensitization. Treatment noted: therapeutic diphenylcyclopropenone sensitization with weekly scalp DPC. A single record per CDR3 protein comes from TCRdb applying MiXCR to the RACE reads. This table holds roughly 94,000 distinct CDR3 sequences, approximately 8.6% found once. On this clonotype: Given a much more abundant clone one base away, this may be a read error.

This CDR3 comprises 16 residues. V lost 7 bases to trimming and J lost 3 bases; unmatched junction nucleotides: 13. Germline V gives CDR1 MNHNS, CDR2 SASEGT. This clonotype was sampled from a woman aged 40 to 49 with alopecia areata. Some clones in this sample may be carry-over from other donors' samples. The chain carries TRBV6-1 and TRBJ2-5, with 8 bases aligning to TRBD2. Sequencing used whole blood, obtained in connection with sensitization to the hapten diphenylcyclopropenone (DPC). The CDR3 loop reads CASTPQWAGGKETQYF. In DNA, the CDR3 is TGTGCCAGCACCCCTCAGTGGGCGGGAGGCAAAGAGACCCAGTACTTC.